The clone carrying this TCR beta chain was detected only a few times. The sample is drawn from a study of CD8 T cells in Susac syndrome. Germline V gene lookup returns CDR1 LGHNA and CDR2 YNFKEQ. The CDR3 spans 15 residues. The germline V and J ends were trimmed by 4 bases and 7 bases, with 17 bases remaining between them. With random hexamers, roughly 0.45 to 1 ug RNA was reverse transcribed. TCRdb processed the immunoSEQ multiplex PCR reads anew with MiXCR; each CDR3 protein has one entry. This table has 130,000 or so distinct CDR3 sequences, roughly 80% appearing once. The specimen was CD8+ T cells from PBMCs. J is TRBJ2-1 and V is TRBV4-2, with D possibly being TRBD2 (5 bases). The sequence came from a human donor with multiple sclerosis. The CDR3 sequence: CASSLGRERANEQFF. The DNA of the CDR3 is TGTGCCAGCAGCCTAGGACGAGAGAGGGCGAATGAGCAGTTCTTC.